The 9 T cell receptor beta chains reported below all come from one sample, sequenced in a study of regulatory T cells in long-lasting Graves disease. The time point: persistent/refractory GD, antithyroid drugs over 5 years with positive TRAb. The authors made the TCR library using RNA they extracted from PBMCs. Combining iRepertoire HTBI primers with Arm-PCR of CDR3 regions, the authors built TCR beta libraries. TCRdb independently ran MiXCR on the multiplex PCR reads; one entry per CDR3 protein. The repertoire holds approximately 690,000 distinct CDR3 sequences, with 25% to 30% as singletons. This sample comprised peripheral blood mononuclear cells (PBMCs), obtained when the disease was refractory, from a patient treated with antithyroid drugs. These TCRs come from a female donor with Graves disease.

This chain uses TRBV5-1 with TRBJ2-7; D may be TRBD1 (5 bases). Deletions cut 7 bases from V and 3 bases from J, with 14 bases between. The CDR3 spans 13 residues. Germline V CDR1 and CDR2: SGHRS, YFSETQ. The CDR3 DNA reads as TGCGCCAGCTCCTCAGGGTGGGGCTACGAGCAGTACTTC. Translation gives CASSSGWGYEQYF.

J is TRBJ1-3 and V is TRBV7-6; the D gene is possibly TRBD1 (6 bases). The V end lost 5 bases, the J end lost 1 base, and 9 bases lay between the germline ends. CDR3 size: 14 residues. In germline, CDR1 is SGHVS, CDR2 FNYEAQ. CDR3 DNA sequence: TGTGCCAGCAGCGGACAGCTTTCTGGAAACACCATATATTTT. Encoded protein: CASSGQLSGNTIYF.

This clonotype showed up just a few times. The rearrangement uses TRBV28 and TRBJ1-2, with no clear D. The ends were cut back, 7 bases at V and 2 bases at J, with 11 bases in the middle. Looked up from germline, CDR1 is MDHEN and CDR2 is SYDVKM. The CDR3 extends over 13 amino acids. The CDR3 nucleotides read TGTGCCAGCACCCTCGGACGAAACTATGGCTACACCTTC. Encoded protein: CASTLGRNYGYTF.

The sample holds a few counts of this clonotype. This chain connects TRBV20-1 to TRBJ1-2; D is perhaps TRBD1 (5 bases). Deletions cut 3 bases from V and 4 bases from J, with 15 bases between. The CDR3 length is 14 residues. The germline CDR1 and CDR2 sequences are DFQATT and SNEGSKA (reference sequence). This CDR3 reads CSARTATYVYGYTF. The CDR3 nucleotides read TGCAGTGCTAGGACAGCCACGTATGTCTATGGCTACACCTTC.

This clonotype turned up a few times. The chain recombines TRBV12-5 with TRBJ1-5; D gene uncertain. Trimming removed 2 bases from V and 7 bases from J, with 9 bases in between. The germline V gene encodes CDR1 LGHNT and CDR2 FRNRAP. This CDR3 is 13 amino acids long. The CDR3 DNA is TGTGCTAGTGGTTTGTCCGGGAACCAGCCCCAGCATTTT. Translated, it gives CASGLSGNQPQHF.

As for this clonotype: This may be a read error, as it is one base from a much larger clone. The chain links TRBV2 to TRBJ1-2; D is unresolved. The CDR3 is 15 amino acids. Germline V CDR1 and CDR2: SNHLY, FYNNEI. The CDR3 DNA follows: TGTGCCAGCAGAAGCGGATCTTTCACCAACTATGGCTACAACTTC. Translated, it gives CASRSGSFTNYGYNF.

The V gene is TRBV20-1, the J gene TRBJ2-5; TRBD1 aligns across 7 bases. Germline CDR1 is DFQATT and CDR2 is SNEGSKA (reference sequence). V was pared by 4 bases and J by 1 base, with 6 bases of the junction left unmatched. CDR3 length: 14 residues. CDR3 region: CSAITRQGQETQYF. DNA of the CDR3: TGCAGTGCTATAACCCGACAGGGCCAAGAGACCCAGTACTTC.

This clonotype showed up just a few times. The chain has TRBV28 and TRBJ1-4; D uncertain. The CDR3 extends over 14 amino acids. CDR1 and CDR2 (germline): MDHEN, SYDVKM. The ends were cut back, 4 bases at V and 4 bases at J, with 10 bases in the middle. The chain's CDR3 is CASSSWEDNEKLFF. The CDR3 coding sequence is TGTGCCAGCAGTTCGTGGGAGGATAATGAAAAACTGTTTTTT.

This clonotype was seen ten or more times. For the CDR3, the DNA is TGTGCCAGCAGTTACTTGGACAGGCCGATTCAGCCCCAGCATTTT. Residues: CASSYLDRPIQPQHF. The chain employs TRBV6-2 or TRBV6-3 and TRBJ1-5, with 7 bases aligning to TRBD1. CDR3 length: 15 residues. Germline CDR1 MNHEY, CDR2 SVGEGT. After removal of 1 base from V and 6 bases from J, the junction contained 6 bases not matched to a gene.